This TCR beta chain was sequenced for a study of cytomegalovirus exposure and HLA in healthy donors. General observations from the study: Whilst most TCR sequences proved rare, a subset of public TCRs occurred across many donors. The authors confirmed in vitro that a few CMV-associated chains were specific for CMV antigens. Listed as cytomegalovirus-associated were 150 or so TCR beta chains.

The validation cohort, a group of 90 to 150 subjects, included the donors and was separate from the roughly 700-subject first cohort. On this clone: What it recognizes is unknown.

CDR1 and CDR2 (germline): SEHNR, FQNEAQ (reference sequence). With 5 bases clipped from V and 4 bases from J, the junction kept 7 bases outside the gene matches. The CDR3 contains 15 residues. The data were produced by immunoSEQ multiplex PCR, yet TCRdb's version contains in-frame clones alone and is incomplete. The repertoire holds 250,000 or so clones, with 87% as singletons. Sequencing used PBMCs. This sequence was found in a man between 18 and 29 years old in good health and CMV-seronegative. The chain recombines TRBV7-9 with TRBJ1-4, with TRBD1 identical over 7 bases. The CDR3 spells CASSAYRGNNEKLFF. The CDR3 DNA sequence: TGTGCCAGCAGCGCCTACAGGGGAAATAATGAAAAACTGTTTTTT. Complete variable domain (other parts from reference TRBV7-9 and TRBJ1-4): DTGVSQNPRHKITKRGQNVTFRCDPISEHNRLYWYRQTLGQGPEFLTYFQNEAQLEKSRLLSDRFSAERPKGSFSTLEIQRTEQGDSAMYLCASSAYRGNNEKLFFGSGTQLSVL.